These T cell receptor beta chains were read from a single sample in a study of blood T cell repertoires in COVID-19. Generated by immunoSEQ multiplex PCR, the TCRdb table keeps only in-frame clones and is missing some. The profile shows 85,000 to 90,000 clones, approximately 89% of them singletons. The specimen sequenced was peripheral blood. These receptors came from a woman of 80 years or more with active COVID-19. Each CDR3 is given with its conserved first and last residue. The order of the fields is CDR3 protein, CDR3 DNA, V gene, clone size, J gene, D gene. D genes are given only for firm matches. Size tells how often a clone was seen (once, few, many) or the class of an expanded clone, and some rows leave it out.

CDR3aa: CASSPGTEETQYF; CDR3nt: TGCGCCAGCAGCCCCGGGACAGAAGAGACCCAGTACTTC; v_gene: TRBV5-1; abundance: once; j_gene: TRBJ2-5; d_gene: TRBD1
CDR3aa: CASSVGGTGGEQFF; CDR3nt: TGTGCCAGCTCAGTAGGCGGGACAGGCGGGGAGCAGTTCTTC; v_gene: TRBV18; abundance: NA; j_gene: TRBJ2-1; d_gene: TRBD1
CDR3aa: CSVVAGNIQYF; CDR3nt: TGCAGCGTTGTTGCGGGGAACATTCAGTACTTC; v_gene: TRBV29-1; abundance: NA; j_gene: TRBJ2-4; d_gene: NA
CDR3aa: CASSQTGGDYGYTF; CDR3nt: TGTGCCAGCAGCCAAACAGGGGGAGACTATGGCTACACCTTC; v_gene: TRBV7-3; abundance: NA; j_gene: TRBJ1-2; d_gene: TRBD1
CDR3aa: CASSSGTGGEAFF; CDR3nt: TGTGCCAGCTCATCCGGGACGGGAGGTGAAGCTTTCTTT; v_gene: TRBV18; abundance: NA; j_gene: TRBJ1-1; d_gene: NA
CDR3aa: CASSLVAWGQGTGELFF; CDR3nt: TGTGCCAGCTCACTTGTGGCGTGGGGCCAAGGGACCGGGGAGCTGTTTTTT; v_gene: TRBV18; abundance: once; j_gene: TRBJ2-2; d_gene: NA
CDR3aa: CASSPPTGQGNTEAFF; CDR3nt: TGTGCCAGCTCACCTCCTACTGGGCAGGGAAACACTGAAGCTTTCTTT; v_gene: TRBV18; abundance: once; j_gene: TRBJ1-1; d_gene: NA
CDR3aa: CASSQDFGTVYEQYF; CDR3nt: TGCGCCAGCAGCCAAGATTTTGGTACGGTCTACGAGCAGTACTTC; v_gene: TRBV4-3; abundance: NA; j_gene: TRBJ2-7; d_gene: NA
CDR3aa: CASSRLGPDTQYF; CDR3nt: TGTGCCAGCAGCCGCCTGGGGCCCGATACGCAGTATTTT; v_gene: TRBV5-5; abundance: NA; j_gene: TRBJ2-3; d_gene: NA
CDR3aa: CASSNRRDSGYEQYF; CDR3nt: TGTGCCAGCAGCAATCGCCGGGACTCCGGGTACGAGCAGTACTTC; v_gene: TRBV21-1; abundance: NA; j_gene: TRBJ2-7; d_gene: NA
CDR3aa: CASSLGTSGGGTDTQYF; CDR3nt: TGTGCCAGCAGCCTGGGGACTAGCGGGGGGGGAACAGATACGCAGTATTTT; v_gene: TRBV7-8; abundance: NA; j_gene: TRBJ2-3; d_gene: TRBD2
CDR3aa: CASSVTQGRNYGYTF; CDR3nt: TGTGCCAGCAGTGTTACACAGGGTCGTAACTATGGCTACACCTTC; v_gene: TRBV2; abundance: NA; j_gene: TRBJ1-2; d_gene: NA
CDR3aa: CASSSSVSGANVLTF; CDR3nt: TGTGCCAGCAGCTCCTCTGTCTCTGGGGCCAACGTCCTGACTTTC; v_gene: TRBV9; abundance: NA; j_gene: TRBJ2-6; d_gene: NA
CDR3aa: CASSPPTGLEAYTF; CDR3nt: TGTGCCAGCAGCCCCCCGACAGGGTTGGAAGCCTACACCTTC; v_gene: TRBV5-6; abundance: NA; j_gene: TRBJ1-2; d_gene: TRBD1
CDR3aa: CASSPGLDGELFF; CDR3nt: TGTGCCAGCAGCCCGGGACTCGACGGGGAGCTGTTTTTT; v_gene: TRBV13; abundance: once; j_gene: TRBJ2-2; d_gene: NA
CDR3aa: CASSRWAGGYNEQFF; CDR3nt: TGTGCCAGCAGCCGTTGGGCGGGAGGCTACAATGAGCAGTTCTTC; v_gene: TRBV5-4; abundance: once; j_gene: TRBJ2-1; d_gene: TRBD2
CDR3aa: CASSESGLAYEQYF; CDR3nt: TGTGCCAGCAGCGAGTCGGGACTAGCGTACGAGCAGTACTTC; v_gene: TRBV9; abundance: NA; j_gene: TRBJ2-7; d_gene: TRBD2
CDR3aa: CASSEEAATNEKLFF; CDR3nt: TGTGCCAGCAGTGAGGAGGCAGCAACTAATGAAAAACTGTTTTTT; v_gene: TRBV28; abundance: NA; j_gene: TRBJ1-4; d_gene: NA
CDR3aa: CASSLGGVPEQFF; CDR3nt: TGTGCCAGCAGCTTGGGGGGGGTACCTGAGCAGTTCTTC; v_gene: TRBV5-6; abundance: NA; j_gene: TRBJ2-1; d_gene: NA
CDR3aa: CASPPRTGGATNEKLFF; CDR3nt: TGTGCCAGCCCCCCCCGGACAGGGGGGGCAACTAATGAAAAACTGTTTTTT; v_gene: TRBV27; abundance: NA; j_gene: TRBJ1-4; d_gene: TRBD1
CDR3aa: CASSPLAGYVEKLFF; CDR3nt: TGCGCCAGCAGCCCGCTGGCAGGGTATGTGGAAAAACTGTTTTTT; v_gene: TRBV4-1; abundance: few; j_gene: TRBJ1-4; d_gene: NA
CDR3aa: CASSYGQGISETQYF; CDR3nt: TGTGCCAGCAGTTACGGGCAGGGTATTTCGGAGACCCAGTACTTC; v_gene: TRBV6-2/TRBV6-3; abundance: NA; j_gene: TRBJ2-5; d_gene: NA
CDR3aa: CASSIREGETQYF; CDR3nt: TGTGCCAGCAGTATCCGGGAGGGGGAGACCCAGTACTTC; v_gene: TRBV27; abundance: NA; j_gene: TRBJ2-5; d_gene: TRBD2
CDR3aa: CASSSQSGFQTTEAFF; CDR3nt: TGTGCCAGCTCATCCCAATCCGGGTTCCAGACCACTGAAGCTTTCTTT; v_gene: TRBV18; abundance: NA; j_gene: TRBJ1-1; d_gene: NA
CDR3aa: CASSESGAGSSKETQYF; CDR3nt: TGTGCCAGCAGTGAAAGTGGGGCGGGATCATCCAAAGAGACCCAGTACTTC; v_gene: TRBV6-1; abundance: once; j_gene: TRBJ2-5; d_gene: NA
CDR3aa: CASSVSGISYNEQFF; CDR3nt: TGTGCCAGCAGCGTTAGCGGGATATCCTACAATGAGCAGTTCTTC; v_gene: TRBV9; abundance: NA; j_gene: TRBJ2-1; d_gene: TRBD2
CDR3aa: CASSRLLLSNQPQHF; CDR3nt: TGTGCCAGCAGTCGTCTTCTCCTTAGCAATCAGCCCCAGCATTTT; v_gene: TRBV2; abundance: NA; j_gene: TRBJ1-5; d_gene: NA
CDR3aa: CASSLPNTRAFF; CDR3nt: TGTGCCAGCAGCTTACCCAATACTCGAGCTTTCTTT; v_gene: TRBV7-3; abundance: NA; j_gene: TRBJ1-1; d_gene: NA
CDR3aa: CASVQGVLRETQYF; CDR3nt: TGTGCCAGCGTCCAGGGTGTTTTGAGGGAGACCCAGTACTTC; v_gene: TRBV2; abundance: NA; j_gene: TRBJ2-5; d_gene: NA
CDR3aa: CASSFLGSGRWTDTQYF; CDR3nt: TGTGCCAGCAGTTTTCTGGGTAGCGGGAGGTGGACAGATACGCAGTATTTT; v_gene: TRBV27; abundance: NA; j_gene: TRBJ2-3; d_gene: TRBD2
CDR3aa: CASSPTGVTGELFF; CDR3nt: TGTGCCAGCAGCCCAACAGGGGTTACCGGGGAGCTGTTTTTT; v_gene: TRBV7-3; abundance: NA; j_gene: TRBJ2-2; d_gene: TRBD1
CDR3aa: CASSLTGGAETQYF; CDR3nt: TGTGCCAGCAGCCTGACAGGGGGCGCGGAGACCCAGTACTTC; v_gene: TRBV11-2; abundance: NA; j_gene: TRBJ2-5; d_gene: TRBD1
CDR3aa: CASSFLYSGGLGKNIQYF; CDR3nt: TGTGCCAGCAGCTTTTTATACTCTGGTGGACTGGGCAAAAACATTCAGTACTTC; v_gene: TRBV7-8; abundance: NA; j_gene: TRBJ2-4; d_gene: NA
CDR3aa: CASRSDTSTDTQYF; CDR3nt: TGCGCCAGCAGGTCCGACACTAGCACAGATACGCAGTATTTT; v_gene: TRBV5-1; abundance: NA; j_gene: TRBJ2-3; d_gene: NA
CDR3aa: CASSLGRAADTQYF; CDR3nt: TGTGCCAGCAGCTTGGGGAGGGCGGCAGATACGCAGTATTTT; v_gene: TRBV11-3; abundance: NA; j_gene: TRBJ2-3; d_gene: TRBD2
CDR3aa: CASSVKRGHEQYF; CDR3nt: TGTGCCAGCAGCGTAAAGAGGGGGCACGAGCAGTACTTC; v_gene: TRBV12-3/TRBV12-4; abundance: once; j_gene: TRBJ2-7; d_gene: TRBD1
CDR3aa: CASSLLPGQGISGAFF; CDR3nt: TGTGCCAGCAGCCTACTTCCGGGACAGGGGATATCCGGAGCTTTCTTT; v_gene: TRBV7-9; abundance: NA; j_gene: TRBJ1-1; d_gene: TRBD1
CDR3aa: CASSSSGSTDTQYF; CDR3nt: TGTGCCAGCAGCTCCAGCGGGAGCACAGATACGCAGTATTTT; v_gene: TRBV5-4; abundance: NA; j_gene: TRBJ2-3; d_gene: NA
CDR3aa: CASSRGQAVGSPLHF; CDR3nt: TGTGCCAGCAGTCGAGGACAGGCAGTAGGTTCACCCCTCCACTTT; v_gene: TRBV6-5; abundance: NA; j_gene: TRBJ1-6; d_gene: TRBD1
CDR3aa: CASSHPGLNEQFF; CDR3nt: TGTGCCAGCAGCCACCCGGGACTCAATGAGCAGTTCTTC; v_gene: TRBV25-1; abundance: few; j_gene: TRBJ2-1; d_gene: NA
CDR3aa: CAIGGTGLRGTDTQYF; CDR3nt: TGTGCCATCGGGGGGACAGGTCTACGGGGGACAGATACGCAGTATTTT; v_gene: TRBV10-3; abundance: NA; j_gene: TRBJ2-3; d_gene: TRBD1
CDR3aa: CSVHTGGQAFF; CDR3nt: TGCAGCGTCCATACAGGGGGACAAGCTTTCTTT; v_gene: TRBV29-1; abundance: NA; j_gene: TRBJ1-1; d_gene: TRBD1
CDR3aa: CAWSVNWGTGTYEQYF; CDR3nt: TGTGCCTGGAGTGTAAACTGGGGGACAGGGACCTACGAGCAGTACTTC; v_gene: TRBV30; abundance: NA; j_gene: TRBJ2-7; d_gene: TRBD1
CDR3aa: CASSSRTGINEQFF; CDR3nt: TGTGCCAGCAGCTCCCGGACGGGGATAAATGAGCAGTTCTTC; v_gene: TRBV11-3; abundance: NA; j_gene: TRBJ2-1; d_gene: NA
CDR3aa: CASSLIAGDQQFF; CDR3nt: TGTGCCAGCAGCTTGATAGCGGGGGACCAGCAGTTCTTC; v_gene: TRBV7-2; abundance: NA; j_gene: TRBJ2-1; d_gene: TRBD2
CDR3aa: CASSLAIDEQFF; CDR3nt: TGTGCCAGCAGCTTAGCGATAGATGAGCAGTTCTTC; v_gene: TRBV7-2; abundance: NA; j_gene: TRBJ2-1; d_gene: NA
CDR3aa: CASSPAAGATDTQYF; CDR3nt: TGTGCCAGCAGCCCTGCGGCGGGAGCCACAGATACGCAGTATTTT; v_gene: TRBV4-2; abundance: NA; j_gene: TRBJ2-3; d_gene: TRBD2
CDR3aa: CASSFTGRGRETQYF; CDR3nt: TGTGCCAGCAGCTTTACAGGGAGAGGGCGAGAGACCCAGTACTTC; v_gene: TRBV7-9; abundance: NA; j_gene: TRBJ2-5; d_gene: NA
CDR3aa: CASSRDRGVEKLFF; CDR3nt: TGTGCCAGCAGCCGGGACAGGGGCGTCGAAAAACTGTTTTTT; v_gene: TRBV7-9; abundance: NA; j_gene: TRBJ1-4; d_gene: TRBD1
CDR3aa: CASSGAFSYGYTF; CDR3nt: TGCGCCAGCAGTGGGGCCTTCTCCTATGGCTACACCTTC; v_gene: TRBV10-2; abundance: NA; j_gene: TRBJ1-2; d_gene: NA
CDR3aa: CASSFRQGPRNQPQHF; CDR3nt: TGTGCCAGTAGTTTCCGACAGGGCCCCCGCAATCAGCCCCAGCATTTT; v_gene: TRBV19; abundance: NA; j_gene: TRBJ1-5; d_gene: TRBD1
CDR3aa: CASSRDRFTLNEQFF; CDR3nt: TGTGCCAGTAGCAGAGACAGGTTTACCCTCAATGAGCAGTTCTTC; v_gene: TRBV19; abundance: NA; j_gene: TRBJ2-1; d_gene: NA